What follows are 8 T cell receptor beta chains derived from one specimen sequenced in a study of regulatory T cells in long-lasting Graves disease. Sample time point: newly diagnosed GD, antithyroid drugs for less than 3 months. The TCR library was made from RNA extracted from PBMCs. iRepertoire HTBI primers and Arm-PCR of CDR3 regions built TCR beta libraries. TCRdb re-called the multiplex PCR reads through MiXCR, storing one row per CDR3 protein. The sample lists 420,000 or so distinct CDR3 sequences; about 16% were seen once. This sample also belongs to another study, concerning T cells in Graves' hyperthyroidism and ophthalmopathy.

Here the sequenced sample was peripheral blood mononuclear cells (PBMCs), taken at new diagnosis, from a patient treated with antithyroid drugs. All receptors derive from a woman aged 18-29 years with Graves disease.

The chain combines TRBV20-1 with TRBJ2-1; D possibly corresponds to TRBD2 (6 bases). Germline CDR1 DFQATT, CDR2 SNEGSKA (reference sequence). The CDR3 sequence is 16 residues long. V was cut by 2 bases and J by 6 bases, with 20 bases left in between. CDR3 sequence reads: CSARSRRASEGNEQFF. Here the CDR3 DNA reads TGCAGTGCTAGAAGTCGCCGGGCTAGCGAGGGCAATGAGCAGTTCTTC.

Details on this clonotype: Mismatch with germline at one junction end may stem from a read error. The chain combines TRBV28 with TRBJ2-5; 7 bases fit TRBD1. CDR1 and CDR2 from the germline V gene are MDHEN and SYDVKM. The CDR3 covers 16 residues. The CDR3 nucleotides read TGTGCCAGCAGTTTAACCCAGCGGACAGGCCAAGAGACCCGGTACTTC. Its translation is CASSLTQRTGQETRYF.

This clonotype was detected many times. Here the CDR3 reads CASSLQGGNIQYF. The DNA of the CDR3 is TGTGCCAGCAGCCTACAAGGTGGGAACATTCAGTACTTC. This chain links TRBV28 with TRBJ2-4; D gene ambiguous. The germline gives CDR1 MDHEN, CDR2 SYDVKM. With 6 bases removed from V and 7 bases from J, the gap between germline ends came to 13 bases. The CDR3 runs to 13 residues.

This clonotype was seen a handful of times. The J gene is TRBJ1-3, the V gene TRBV9; D not certain. The CDR3 loop spans 16 amino acids. The germline V gene has CDR1 SGDLS and CDR2 YYNGEE. V was shortened by 4 bases and J by 0 bases, with 14 bases between the two germline ends. The CDR3 here is CASSPQSADSGNTIYF. CDR3 nucleotide sequence: TGTGCCAGCAGCCCCCAGTCAGCCGACTCTGGAAACACCATATATTTT.

This clonotype was observed a handful of times. This chain connects TRBV2 to TRBJ2-7; 8 bases are shared with TRBD1. There are 15 residues in the CDR3. Losses at the gene ends were 6 bases for V and 2 bases for J; bases not matched to a gene: 9. Germline loops: CDR1 SNHLY, CDR2 FYNNEI. The CDR3 sequence is CASSNRDRSAYEQYF. The CDR3 DNA reads TGTGCCAGCAGCAACCGGGACAGGTCCGCCTACGAGCAGTACTTC.

A word on this clonotype: This may come from a read error, since a much larger clone is one base off. The chain employs TRBV28 and TRBJ2-7; D is unresolved. Germline V lookup: CDR1 MDHEN, CDR2 SYDVKM. V lost 7 bases to trimming and J lost 5 bases, with 12 bases between them. There are 12 residues in the CDR3. The CDR3 nucleotides read TGTGCCAGCATCTCCAGGCCCCACGAGCAGTACTTC. Its protein product is CASISRPHEQYF.

This clonotype was picked up many times. This CDR3 reads CASARRDGNEQFF. DNA of the CDR3: TGTGCCAGCGCCAGACGGGATGGGAATGAGCAGTTCTTC. The rearrangement joins TRBV3-1 to TRBJ2-1, with D maybe TRBD2 (5 bases). CDR1 is LGHDT and CDR2 is YNNKEL in the germline V gene (reference sequence). Trimming shortened V by 8 bases and J by 7 bases, and 15 bases separated the two germline ends. This CDR3 comprises 13 residues.

This clonotype was recorded a few times. The CDR3 DNA reads as TGTGCCAGTAGTATAGGGGGGGGGTTCGGGGAGCTGTTTTTT. It translates to CASSIGGGFGELFF. The rearrangement links TRBV19 to TRBJ2-2; 7 nucleotides align to TRBD2. CDR1 is LNHDA, CDR2 SQIVND, per germline (reference sequence). The CDR3 is 14 residues long. Trimming cost V 1 base and J 7 bases; bases outside gene matches: 3.